This is a list of T cell receptor beta chains from one sample in a study of T cell responses to AZD1222 COVID-19 vaccine. Here immunoSEQ multiplex PCR was the method, and the copy in TCRdb shows in-frame clones only, minus some. The top ten hold 1.3% of the sample, which has 180,000 or so clones, about 91% seen once. Material: peripheral blood, obtained 28 days after the second AZD1222 dose. The source of these receptors is an adult who received the AZD1222 COVID-19 vaccine. The CDR3 runs from the conserved cysteine through the conserved F or W. Part of the rows lack a size; the others show once, few, many or a class for expanded clones.

cdr3_aa j_call clone_size v_call
CASNREAARDYYGYTF TRBJ1-2 - TRBV19
CAWSPQGFNGYTF TRBJ1-2 once TRBV30
CASSYEGVVSNTEAFF TRBJ1-1 - TRBV6-5
CASSLLERDTEAFF TRBJ1-1 - TRBV3-1/TRBV3-2
CARSLGGRGNQPQHF TRBJ1-5 - TRBV7-5
CASSSLAGAAYNEQFF TRBJ2-1 - TRBV27
CASSLVNTEAFF TRBJ1-1 - TRBV5-6
CASGRTGIHTEAFF TRBJ1-1 - TRBV5-6
CASSWDPLNSGSVYNEQFF TRBJ2-1 - TRBV5-6
CASSLRQGGDEQFF TRBJ2-1 - TRBV27
CASSYRDRRWAFF TRBJ1-1 - TRBV5-6
CASSLQGAKGYGYTF TRBJ1-2 - TRBV5-5
CASSPLASSTDTQYF TRBJ2-3 - TRBV19
CASSDSSLAGERGEQFF TRBJ2-1 - TRBV6-4
CASETGSGNTIYF TRBJ1-3 few TRBV5-3
CASSLLAGQETQYF TRBJ2-5 - TRBV27
CASSFSAGLATEAFF TRBJ1-1 - TRBV7-9
CASSLGNYGYTF TRBJ1-2 few TRBV6-5
CASTPRPAGVSTGELFF TRBJ2-2 once TRBV9
CASSPLLSGSSYNEQFF TRBJ2-1 - TRBV18
CASSQKGRLNYGYTF TRBJ1-2 - TRBV23-1
CASSFQGNQPQHF TRBJ1-5 - TRBV7-9
CSVGGFSYNEQFF TRBJ2-1 - TRBV29-1
CASSSRAGGVTEAFF TRBJ1-1 - TRBV13
CASGLVLGVERTEAFF TRBJ1-1 - TRBV12-5
CASSQDEVGQGYNEQFF TRBJ2-1 - TRBV4-3
CAISESGQPQGEQYF TRBJ2-7 - TRBV10-3
CASSQDQGLTGYTF TRBJ1-2 - TRBV3-1/TRBV3-2
CASKGGLMNTEAFF TRBJ1-1 - TRBV2